This is a list of T cell receptor beta chains from one sample in a study of T cells after yellow fever vaccination. TCRdb itself ran the 5' RACE reads through MiXCR, one entry per CDR3 protein. Of a few hundred thousand distinct CDR3 sequences in the sample, 7% to 9% were seen once. The sequencing used PBMCs, collected about 49 days after the first yellow fever vaccination. The receptors were sampled from a man between 18 and 29 years old who received the YFV17D yellow fever vaccine. The CDR3 runs from the conserved cysteine through the conserved F or W. D genes are given only for firm matches. Not every row has a clone size; where given, it reads once, few, many or a size class.

J gene: TRBJ2-7
V gene: TRBV12-3/TRBV12-4
D gene: TRBD2
clone size: few
CDR3 DNA: TGTGCCAGCAGTCGCCGCAGCGGGGCCTACGAGCAGTACTTC
CDR3 protein: CASSRRSGAYEQYF

J gene: TRBJ2-1
V gene: TRBV6-2/TRBV6-3
D gene: TRBD2
clone size: many
CDR3 DNA: TGTGCCAGCAGTTACTCGGCCCCTAGCGGGGTATACAATGAGCAGTTCTTC
CDR3 protein: CASSYSAPSGVYNEQFF

J gene: TRBJ2-7
V gene: TRBV4-1
D gene: .
clone size: few
CDR3 DNA: TGCGCCAGCAGCCAAGGGACAAGCTCCTACGAGCAGTACTTC
CDR3 protein: CASSQGTSSYEQYF

J gene: TRBJ2-7
V gene: TRBV11-1
D gene: .
clone size: few
CDR3 DNA: TGTGCCAGCAGCCATGGACAGAATCCAAACAGAAACTCCTACGAGCAGTACTTC
CDR3 protein: CASSHGQNPNRNSYEQYF

J gene: TRBJ2-7
V gene: TRBV29-1
D gene: .
clone size: many
CDR3 DNA: TGCAGCGGCGCTCGGGGGGCGTATGGCGAGCAGTACTTC
CDR3 protein: CSGARGAYGEQYF

J gene: TRBJ2-1
V gene: TRBV10-2
D gene: .
clone size: few
CDR3 DNA: TGCGCCAGCAGTGATCGGGACCTACTATCCCTTTTTCAGTTCTTC
CDR3 protein: CASSDRDLLSLFQFF

J gene: TRBJ2-3
V gene: TRBV6-2/TRBV6-3
D gene: TRBD2
clone size: .
CDR3 DNA: TGTGCCAGCAGACCAACCCCGGGACTAGCGGGAAGCACAGATACGCAGTATTTT
CDR3 protein: CASRPTPGLAGSTDTQYF

J gene: TRBJ1-2
V gene: TRBV7-2
D gene: .
clone size: .
CDR3 DNA: TGTGCCAGCAGCTTTGGGCTCCCAAAGGCCGGCTACACCTTC
CDR3 protein: CASSFGLPKAGYTF

J gene: TRBJ2-5
V gene: TRBV20-1
D gene: .
clone size: few
CDR3 DNA: TGCAGTGCGGTGACACATCAGGGCGAGGGGACCCAGTACTTC
CDR3 protein: CSAVTHQGEGTQYF

J gene: TRBJ2-3
V gene: TRBV3-1
D gene: .
clone size: .
CDR3 DNA: TGTGCCAGCAGCCAGACTTGGGACCCCACAGATACGCAGTATTTT
CDR3 protein: CASSQTWDPTDTQYF

J gene: TRBJ2-5
V gene: TRBV7-3
D gene: .
clone size: few
CDR3 DNA: TGTGCCAGCAGCTTGAACATCCAAGAGACCCAGTACTTC
CDR3 protein: CASSLNIQETQYF

J gene: TRBJ2-5
V gene: TRBV18
D gene: TRBD1
clone size: few
CDR3 DNA: TGTGCCAGCCGGGACAGCGGCCAAGAGACCCAGTACTTC
CDR3 protein: CASRDSGQETQYF

J gene: TRBJ2-7
V gene: TRBV6-5
D gene: .
clone size: few
CDR3 DNA: TGTGCCAGCGGAAGGTACGACGAGCAGTACTTC
CDR3 protein: CASGRYDEQYF

J gene: TRBJ1-1
V gene: TRBV4-3
D gene: .
clone size: .
CDR3 DNA: TGCGCCAGCAGCCGAAATCGGGGGTTGGATGCTTTCTTT
CDR3 protein: CASSRNRGLDAFF

J gene: TRBJ2-3
V gene: TRBV7-9
D gene: TRBD1
clone size: few
CDR3 DNA: TGTGCCAGCAGCCCGAGGAGACAGGGAACCACAGATACGCAGTATTTT
CDR3 protein: CASSPRRQGTTDTQYF

J gene: TRBJ2-1
V gene: TRBV5-4
D gene: .
clone size: .
CDR3 DNA: TGTGCCAGCAGCCGGTTGGTAGGAGCCGAGCAGTTCTTC
CDR3 protein: CASSRLVGAEQFF

J gene: TRBJ2-3
V gene: TRBV20-1
D gene: TRBD2
clone size: .
CDR3 DNA: TGCAGTGCAGAAGCGGGGGGGGATGGTGATACGCAGTATTTT
CDR3 protein: CSAEAGGDGDTQYF

J gene: TRBJ2-1
V gene: TRBV4-1
D gene: TRBD1
clone size: many
CDR3 DNA: TGCGCCAGCAGCCTTACGCCGGGACAGGGGGCGCATGAGCAGTTCTTC
CDR3 protein: CASSLTPGQGAHEQFF

J gene: TRBJ2-3
V gene: TRBV9
D gene: .
clone size: few
CDR3 DNA: TGTGCCAGCAGCCCCGATTTAGTCTGGAATACGCAGTATTTT
CDR3 protein: CASSPDLVWNTQYF

J gene: TRBJ1-6
V gene: TRBV7-9
D gene: .
clone size: many
CDR3 DNA: TGTGCCAGCAGCCGTCCGATGGGGACCTCCTATAATTCACCCCTCCACTTT
CDR3 protein: CASSRPMGTSYNSPLHF

J gene: TRBJ1-5
V gene: TRBV19
D gene: .
clone size: few
CDR3 DNA: TGTGCCAGTAGTATACTCGGAGAGCAGCCCCAGCATTTT
CDR3 protein: CASSILGEQPQHF

J gene: TRBJ1-6
V gene: TRBV6-1
D gene: TRBD1
clone size: few
CDR3 DNA: TGTGCCAGCACCCAGGGACAGGGAGGAATCCCCCTCCACTTT
CDR3 protein: CASTQGQGGIPLHF

J gene: TRBJ2-5
V gene: TRBV5-6
D gene: TRBD2
clone size: few
CDR3 DNA: TGTGCCAGCAGCCCGACCGGGACTAGCCAAGAGACCCAGTACTTC
CDR3 protein: CASSPTGTSQETQYF

J gene: TRBJ1-1
V gene: TRBV6-2/TRBV6-3
D gene: .
clone size: few
CDR3 DNA: TGTGCCAGCAGACTGGACATGTGGTGGGGGAACACTGAAGCTTTCTTT
CDR3 protein: CASRLDMWWGNTEAFF

J gene: TRBJ2-5
V gene: TRBV11-2
D gene: TRBD2
clone size: few
CDR3 DNA: TGTGCCAGCAGCACCCCGACTAGCGGGGGGGCACCAAGATGGACCCAGTACTTC
CDR3 protein: CASSTPTSGGAPRWTQYF

J gene: TRBJ1-6
V gene: TRBV15
D gene: .
clone size: .
CDR3 DNA: TGTGCCACCAGCAGAGATCACGGGGCAGGCTCACCCCTCCACTTT
CDR3 protein: CATSRDHGAGSPLHF

J gene: TRBJ2-2
V gene: TRBV5-4
D gene: .
clone size: .
CDR3 DNA: TGTGCCAGCAGCTGGGGCGGGACAACGAACACCGGGGAGCTGTTTTTT
CDR3 protein: CASSWGGTTNTGELFF

J gene: TRBJ1-6
V gene: TRBV20-1
D gene: .
clone size: few
CDR3 DNA: TGCAGTGCTCGCTCAGGGAGTTCACCCCTCCACTTT
CDR3 protein: CSARSGSSPLHF

J gene: TRBJ2-1
V gene: TRBV15
D gene: .
clone size: .
CDR3 DNA: TGTGCCACCAGCAGGGGACCAAGTTCGTTCTTC
CDR3 protein: CATSRGPSSFF

J gene: TRBJ2-5
V gene: TRBV5-4
D gene: .
clone size: .
CDR3 DNA: TGTGCCAGCAGCTTGGGGGGGGAACCCCAAGAGACCCAGTACTTC
CDR3 protein: CASSLGGEPQETQYF

J gene: TRBJ2-5
V gene: TRBV4-3
D gene: .
clone size: few
CDR3 DNA: TGCGCCAGCAGCCAAGGTCCCGGGGGAGAGACCCAGTACTTC
CDR3 protein: CASSQGPGGETQYF

J gene: TRBJ2-1
V gene: TRBV5-1
D gene: TRBD2
clone size: few
CDR3 DNA: TGCGCCAGCAGCTTGGTCCCGGGGGGGGCCGCCAGGTTAGAGCAGTTCTTC
CDR3 protein: CASSLVPGGAARLEQFF

J gene: TRBJ2-3
V gene: TRBV6-1
D gene: .
clone size: few
CDR3 DNA: TGTGCCAGCCTGTGGGGTGGCACAGATACGCAGTATTTT
CDR3 protein: CASLWGGTDTQYF

J gene: TRBJ2-1
V gene: TRBV29-1
D gene: TRBD2
clone size: few
CDR3 DNA: TGCAGCGTGGCCGACCGCCCGGGACTAGACGGTGAGCAGTTCTTC
CDR3 protein: CSVADRPGLDGEQFF

J gene: TRBJ2-1
V gene: TRBV10-3
D gene: .
clone size: .
CDR3 DNA: TGTGCCATCAGTGAGGTCCAAGGCACCTACAATGAGCAGTTCTTC
CDR3 protein: CAISEVQGTYNEQFF

J gene: TRBJ1-6
V gene: TRBV28
D gene: .
clone size: many
CDR3 DNA: TGTGCCAGCAGTTTATCCCGGTTTCTGAGCTCCTATAATTCACCCCTCCACTTT
CDR3 protein: CASSLSRFLSSYNSPLHF

J gene: TRBJ2-1
V gene: TRBV20-1
D gene: TRBD2
clone size: few
CDR3 DNA: TGCAGTGCAAGTCCCGCTAGCGGGGGGCTAAGGAGCTCCTACAATGAGCAGTTCTTC
CDR3 protein: CSASPASGGLRSSYNEQFF

J gene: TRBJ1-6
V gene: TRBV4-2
D gene: .
clone size: .
CDR3 DNA: TGTGCCAGCAGCCCCTTGACAGACAATTCACCCCTCCACTTT
CDR3 protein: CASSPLTDNSPLHF

J gene: TRBJ1-2
V gene: TRBV6-4
D gene: .
clone size: many
CDR3 DNA: TGTGCCAGCAGCTATTCCCAGGGCTATGGCTACACCTTC
CDR3 protein: CASSYSQGYGYTF

J gene: TRBJ1-4
V gene: TRBV5-1
D gene: .
clone size: few
CDR3 DNA: TGCGCCAGCAGCGACGTAGGGGGAGGTTGGGAAAAACTGTTTTTT
CDR3 protein: CASSDVGGGWEKLFF

J gene: TRBJ2-1
V gene: TRBV5-4
D gene: .
clone size: few
CDR3 DNA: TGTGCCAGCAGCTTGGCGTCGGACAATGAGCAGTTCTTC
CDR3 protein: CASSLASDNEQFF

J gene: TRBJ2-6
V gene: TRBV10-3
D gene: .
clone size: .
CDR3 DNA: TGTGCCATCATGGGGGCGGACCCTGGGGCCAACGTCCTGACTTTC
CDR3 protein: CAIMGADPGANVLTF

J gene: TRBJ1-2
V gene: TRBV10-3
D gene: .
clone size: few
CDR3 DNA: TGTGCCATCAGTGAAATCAACTATGGCTACACCTTC
CDR3 protein: CAISEINYGYTF

J gene: TRBJ2-7
V gene: TRBV20-1
D gene: .
clone size: .
CDR3 DNA: TGCAGTGCTAGTAAGGATTCTTACGAGCAGTACTTC
CDR3 protein: CSASKDSYEQYF

J gene: TRBJ2-3
V gene: TRBV10-1
D gene: .
clone size: few
CDR3 DNA: TGCGCCAGCAGTAAGACTTACACAGATACGCAGTATTTT
CDR3 protein: CASSKTYTDTQYF

J gene: TRBJ1-1
V gene: TRBV5-4
D gene: .
clone size: .
CDR3 DNA: TGTGCCAGCAGCTTGGTGGCCGACGGTGAAGCTTTCTTT
CDR3 protein: CASSLVADGEAFF

J gene: TRBJ2-1
V gene: TRBV5-1
D gene: TRBD1
clone size: few
CDR3 DNA: TGCGCCAGCAGCGGGGACAGGGTGGGCTACAATGAGCAGTTCTTC
CDR3 protein: CASSGDRVGYNEQFF

J gene: TRBJ2-1
V gene: TRBV7-3
D gene: TRBD2
clone size: .
CDR3 DNA: TGTGCCAGCAGTCCTAGCGGCGGGTTCGCTAATGAGCAGTTCTTC
CDR3 protein: CASSPSGGFANEQFF

J gene: TRBJ2-3
V gene: TRBV4-1
D gene: .
clone size: .
CDR3 DNA: TGCGCCAGCAGCCACCCCCCCCAGGGGAGTGGAGATACGCAGTATTTT
CDR3 protein: CASSHPPQGSGDTQYF

J gene: TRBJ1-2
V gene: TRBV5-1
D gene: TRBD1
clone size: .
CDR3 DNA: TGCGCCAGCAGCTTGGAACAGGGGGGTGGCTACACCTTC
CDR3 protein: CASSLEQGGGYTF

J gene: TRBJ2-3
V gene: TRBV2
D gene: .
clone size: .
CDR3 DNA: TGTGCCAGCAGATTGGACGGGGCAGATACGCAGTATTTT
CDR3 protein: CASRLDGADTQYF

J gene: TRBJ2-5
V gene: TRBV5-4
D gene: .
clone size: few
CDR3 DNA: TGTGCCAGCAGCTTGGGGGGCTCCAGTGGGGAGACCCAGTACTTC
CDR3 protein: CASSLGGSSGETQYF

J gene: TRBJ2-7
V gene: TRBV5-1
D gene: .
clone size: .
CDR3 DNA: TGCGCCAGCAGAGGCATCGGTCGTGGAGACGAGCAGTACTTC
CDR3 protein: CASRGIGRGDEQYF

J gene: TRBJ2-2
V gene: TRBV4-1
D gene: .
clone size: .
CDR3 DNA: TGCGCCAGCAGCCAAAACAGGGCCATCGAGGTCGGGGAGTTGTTTTTT
CDR3 protein: CASSQNRAIEVGELFF

J gene: TRBJ1-3
V gene: TRBV28
D gene: .
clone size: few
CDR3 DNA: TGTGCCAGCAGTTCGACCGAGGTATCCGGAAACACCATATATTTT
CDR3 protein: CASSSTEVSGNTIYF

J gene: TRBJ2-3
V gene: TRBV6-2/TRBV6-3
D gene: TRBD2
clone size: few
CDR3 DNA: TGTGCCAGCAACCCAGCGGGGTGGTACACAGATACGCAGTATTTT
CDR3 protein: CASNPAGWYTDTQYF